Included here is one TCR beta chain sequence, with context. Its antigen remains unidentified. The germline gene is not matched at one end of the junction; a read error may be the cause. TCRdb's copy holds only in-frame clones and misses some; the assay was immunoSEQ multiplex PCR. This table holds approximately 29,000 clones, 79% found once. This record belongs to a study of OX40 agonist ivuxolimab in advanced cancers. The study's findings and limits: No determination was made of the antigen specificity of the expanded peripheral T cells.

Source: CD4+ or CD8+ T cells sorted from blood, taken in a trial of the OX40 agonist ivuxolimab. The sequence was collected from an adult with an advanced solid tumor such as melanoma, head and neck, liver or kidney cancer.

CDR3 DNA: TGTGCCAGCGGTGACAGCGCGGGTCAGCCCCAGCATTTT. Its protein product is CASGDSAGQPQHF. V usage is TRBV2 and J usage is TRBJ1-5, with a weak D call TRBD1 (5 bases). Germline CDR1 is SNHLY and CDR2 is FYNNEI. The CDR3 covers 13 residues.